The clone carrying this TCR beta chain was seen many times. The antigen remains undetermined. Synthesis of TCR cDNA relied on 5'RACE template switching, which attached a universal primer site and UMIs. Each CDR3 protein is one row after TCRdb ran MiXCR on the 5' RACE reads. This sample has about 310,000 distinct CDR3 sequences; around 3.6% occur once, and the top ten carry around a quarter. These data originate in a study of T cells after yellow fever vaccination. Study-wide points: Clones from primary vaccination mostly reappeared after the booster (96% CD4, over 85% CD8). Compared with primary, the secondary response was weaker and peaked at day 5, not 15.

Germline V gives CDR1 SGHKS, CDR2 YYEKEE (reference sequence). The CDR3 extends over 15 amino acids. V dropped 6 bases and J dropped 6 bases, with 18 bases sitting between them. Sequences were derived from PBMCs, sampled on the day of the yellow fever booster vaccination. The TCR originated in a man aged 18 to 30 who received the YFV17D yellow fever vaccine. The rearrangement uses TRBV5-5 and TRBJ2-2; D tentatively fits TRBD1 or TRBD2 (5 bases each). CDR3 in amino acids: CASTPTSRGPGELFF. The CDR3 coding sequence is TGTGCCAGCACCCCGACGAGTAGGGGACCCGGGGAGCTGTTTTTT.